The 12 T cell receptor beta chains below all came from one sample that was sequenced in a study of cytomegalovirus exposure and HLA in healthy donors. The PCR used 60 Vbeta and 13 Jbeta primers. Repertoires were generated with immunoSEQ multiplex PCR, while TCRdb's copy carries only in-frame clones and drops some. This table has 100,000 to 150,000 clones, 83% appearing once. Source material: PBMCs. Receptors were obtained from a woman between 35 and 50 years old in good health and CMV-seropositive.

The chain combines TRBV5-4 with TRBJ2-5, with 13 positions matching TRBD2. Germline V CDR1 and CDR2: SGHNT, YYREEE (reference sequence). This CDR3 has 15 residues. Unmatched junction bases numbered 0, after V lost 1 base and J lost 3 bases. CDR3 loop: CASSLTSGREETQYF. CDR3 nucleotides: TGTGCCAGCAGCTTGACTAGCGGGAGGGAAGAGACCCAGTACTTC.

This clone was observed a few times. V gene TRBV11-3 combines with J gene TRBJ1-1, with D possibly TRBD1 on 5 matching bases. V was shortened by 9 bases and J by 1 base, with 12 bases between the two germline ends. The germline gives CDR1 SGHNT, CDR2 YENEEA. This CDR3 has 13 amino acids. The CDR3 is CASTQETNTEAFF. The CDR3 DNA follows: TGTGCCAGTACACAGGAAACGAACACTGAAGCTTTCTTT.

The rearrangement links TRBV6-5 to TRBJ2-5; TRBD2 matches 8 bases. The J segment lost 3 bases and the V segment lost 8 bases, leaving 8 bases of the junction unmatched. CDR1 and CDR2 from the germline V gene are MNHEY and SVGAGI. The CDR3 is 14 residues long. CDR3: CASALSGSKETQYF. The CDR3 DNA follows: TGTGCCAGCGCCTTAAGCGGGAGTAAAGAGACCCAGTACTTC.

The genes are TRBV5-1 and TRBJ2-3; weak D call: TRBD2 (5 bases). Germline CDR1 is SGHRS and CDR2 is YFSETQ. The CDR3 is made up of 15 amino acids. Trimming removed 0 bases from V and 1 base from J, with 9 bases in between. CDR3 bases: TGCGCCAGCAGCTTGGGGAGGACTGGCACAGATACGCAGTATTTT. Encoded protein: CASSLGRTGTDTQYF.

The chain uses TRBV13 and TRBJ2-1; 8 nucleotides match TRBD2. Germline lookup yields CDR1 PRHDT and CDR2 FYEKMQ (reference sequence). CDR3 length equals 17 residues. With V trimmed by 2 bases and J by 0 bases, 6 bases remained unmatched. CDR3 amino acids: CASSLHSGVSSYNEQFF. CDR3 nucleotide sequence: TGTGCCAGCAGCTTACATAGCGGGGTGAGCTCCTACAATGAGCAGTTCTTC.

Comment on this clone: The junction shows a germline mismatch at one end, possibly a read error. The rearrangement joins TRBV7-9 to TRBJ2-1; 8 bases match TRBD2. CDR1 is SEHNR and CDR2 is FQNEAQ in the germline V gene (reference sequence). This CDR3 has 17 amino acids. This CDR3 reads CSSSSGANREGGYEQFF. For the CDR3, the DNA is TGTTCCAGCAGCTCAGGTGCTAACCGGGAGGGGGGCTATGAGCAGTTCTTC.

This rearrangement joins TRBV2 to TRBJ2-1, with a possible D match to TRBD2 (5 bases). CDR1 and CDR2 (germline): SNHLY, FYNNEI. V lost 3 bases and J 4 bases, leaving 19 bases between the germline ends. The CDR3 totals 17 residues. DNA for the CDR3: TGTGCCAGCAGTGATGAGGTCTTCCTAGCTGGGTACAATGAGCAGTTCTTC. Translating it yields CASSDEVFLAGYNEQFF.

The chain couples TRBV7-8 to TRBJ2-2; D possibly corresponds to TRBD2 (6 bases). The V gene lost 1 base and the J gene lost 3 bases, with 12 bases spanning the gap. CDR3 length equals 16 residues. CDR1 is SGHVS and CDR2 is FQNEAQ in the germline V gene. DNA of the CDR3: TGTGCCAGCAGCTTAGGGGCTGGGACTTACACCGGGGAGCTGTTTTTT. This sequence encodes CASSLGAGTYTGELFF.

The gene calls are TRBV5-6 and TRBJ1-1; 7 nucleotides match TRBD1. The V gene end was trimmed by 0 bases and the J gene end by 0 bases; junction bases not matched to a gene: 5. The CDR3 has 16 residues. Per the germline V gene, CDR1 is SGHDT and CDR2 is YYEEEE. The CDR3 sequence: CASSLGWTGLNTEAFF. Written as DNA, the CDR3 is TGTGCCAGCAGCTTGGGTTGGACAGGCTTGAACACTGAAGCTTTCTTT.

The rearrangement joins TRBV4-1 to TRBJ2-1, with 12 positions matching TRBD2. The CDR3 sequence is 17 residues long. J was trimmed by 7 bases and V by 4 bases; bases with no gene match: 11. Germline V gene lookup returns CDR1 MGHRA and CDR2 YSYEKL. CDR3 amino acids: CASSPLEPSGRGNEQFF. DNA of the CDR3: TGCGCCAGCAGCCCCCTAGAGCCTAGCGGGAGGGGGAATGAGCAGTTCTTC.

CDR3 amino acids: CAISETQTGDTEAFF. The CDR3 DNA is TGTGCCATCAGTGAGACCCAAACAGGGGATACTGAAGCTTTCTTT. V is TRBV10-3 and J is TRBJ1-1; TRBD1 matches 7 bases. The CDR3 extends over 15 amino acids. The ends lost 2 bases at V and 5 bases at J; junction bases unmatched: 8. Germline V gene sequence: CDR1 ENHRY, CDR2 SYGVKD.

The chain employs TRBV5-4 and TRBJ2-5; D is perhaps TRBD2 (6 bases). TRBJ2-7 explains the end of the DNA better; the J call may be wrong. CDR1 is SGHNT, CDR2 YYREEE, per germline (reference sequence). This CDR3 contains 14 residues. This CDR3 is CASSPDYRTYEQYF. In DNA form, the CDR3 reads TGTGCCAGCAGCCCGGACTATCGCACCTACGAGCAGTACTTC.